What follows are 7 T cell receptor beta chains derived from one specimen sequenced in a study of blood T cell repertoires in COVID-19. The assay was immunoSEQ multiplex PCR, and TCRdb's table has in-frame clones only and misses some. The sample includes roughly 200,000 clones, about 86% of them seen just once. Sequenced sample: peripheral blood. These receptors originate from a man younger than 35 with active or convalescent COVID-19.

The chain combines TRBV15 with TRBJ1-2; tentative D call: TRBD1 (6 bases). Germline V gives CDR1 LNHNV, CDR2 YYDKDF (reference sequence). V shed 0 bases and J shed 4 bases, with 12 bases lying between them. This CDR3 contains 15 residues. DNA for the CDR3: TGTGCCACCAGCAGAGATCTCGGGGGGCCCTATGGCTACACCTTC. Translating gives CATSRDLGGPYGYTF.

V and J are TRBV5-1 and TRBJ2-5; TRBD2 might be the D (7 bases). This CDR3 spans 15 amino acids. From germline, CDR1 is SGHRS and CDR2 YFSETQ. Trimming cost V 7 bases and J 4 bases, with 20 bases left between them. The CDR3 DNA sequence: TGCGCCAGCGGACCTACACAGGGAGGGAGAGAGACCCAGTACTTC. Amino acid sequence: CASGPTQGGRETQYF.

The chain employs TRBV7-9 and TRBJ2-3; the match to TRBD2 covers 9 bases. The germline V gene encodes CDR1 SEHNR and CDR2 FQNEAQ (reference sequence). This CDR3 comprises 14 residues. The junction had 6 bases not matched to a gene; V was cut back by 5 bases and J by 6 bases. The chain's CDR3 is CASSPGTSFDTQYF. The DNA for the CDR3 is TGTGCCAGCAGCCCCGGGACTAGCTTCGATACGCAGTATTTT.

The CDR3 region is CASTPGDTAYEQYF. The CDR3 bases are TGTGCCAGCACCCCAGGGGACACAGCCTACGAGCAGTACTTC. V gene TRBV6-5 combines with J gene TRBJ2-7; tentative D call: TRBD1 (6 bases). The CDR3 extends over 14 amino acids. Germline V gives CDR1 MNHEY, CDR2 SVGAGI. V gave up 7 bases and J gave up 2 bases, with 15 bases separating them.

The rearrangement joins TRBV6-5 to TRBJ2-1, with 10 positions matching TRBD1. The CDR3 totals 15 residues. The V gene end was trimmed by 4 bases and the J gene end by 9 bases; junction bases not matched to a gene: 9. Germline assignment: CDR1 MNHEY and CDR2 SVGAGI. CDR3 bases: TGTGCCAGCAGTTGGACGCCGGGACAGGGGAGTGAGCAGTTCTTC. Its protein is CASSWTPGQGSEQFF.

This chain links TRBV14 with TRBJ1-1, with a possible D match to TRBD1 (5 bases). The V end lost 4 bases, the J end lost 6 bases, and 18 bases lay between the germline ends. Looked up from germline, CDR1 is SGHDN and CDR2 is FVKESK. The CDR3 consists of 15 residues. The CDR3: CASSPTAPGWAEAFF. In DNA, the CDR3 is TGTGCCAGCAGCCCTACAGCCCCAGGGTGGGCTGAAGCTTTCTTT. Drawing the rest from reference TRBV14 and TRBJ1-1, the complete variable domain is EAGVTQFPSHSVIEKGQTVTLRCDPISGHDNLYWYRRVMGKEIKFLLHFVKESKQDESGMPNNRFLAERTGGTYSTLKVQPAELEDSGVYFCASSPTAPGWAEAFFGQGTRLTVV.

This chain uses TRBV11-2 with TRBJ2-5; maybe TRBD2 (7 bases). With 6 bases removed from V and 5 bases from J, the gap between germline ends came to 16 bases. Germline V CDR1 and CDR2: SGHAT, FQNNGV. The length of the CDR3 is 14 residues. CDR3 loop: CASSLGGRGETQYF. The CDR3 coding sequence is TGTGCCAGCAGTCTCGGGGGGCGCGGGGAGACCCAGTACTTC.